This T cell receptor (beta chain) stems from a study of blood T cell repertoires in COVID-19. Study-level background: The United States, Italy and Spain supplied acute and convalescent COVID-19 samples.

Data came from immunoSEQ multiplex PCR; TCRdb stores just in-frame clones and leaves some out. The sample has 390,000 or so clones, more than 70% seen once; the top ten hold 8% to 13%. V shed 2 bases, J shed 4 bases, and the junction held 9 bases outside the gene matches. Germline CDR1 is SGHTA and CDR2 is FQGNSA. This CDR3 comprises 17 residues. The Seattle patients joined while their infection was active and were tracked longitudinally afterward. Sample: peripheral blood. The clonotype originates from a woman aged 25 to 45 with COVID-19, enrolled during active disease. The chain couples TRBV7-2 to TRBJ2-3; 10 bases line up with TRBD2. The CDR3 region is CASSLYRGAGGADTQYF. DNA of the CDR3: TGTGCCAGCAGCTTATACAGGGGAGCGGGAGGGGCAGATACGCAGTATTTT. Full variable domain (missing parts from reference TRBV7-2 and TRBJ2-3): GAGVSQSPSNKVTEKGKDVELRCDPISGHTALYWYRQSLGQGLEFLIYFQGNSAPDKSGLPSDRFSAERTGGSVSTLTIQRTQQEDSAVYLCASSLYRGAGGADTQYFGPGTRLTVL.